The rows below give T cell receptor beta chains drawn from one sample of a study of T cell responses to AZD1222 COVID-19 vaccine. Profiled with immunoSEQ multiplex PCR; TCRdb holds only in-frame clones, not every one. The profile shows about 99,000 clones, roughly 90% of them singletons. The sample here was peripheral blood, taken on day 0 of AZD1222 vaccination. These receptors all come from an adult in good health. Both conserved end residues are part of each CDR3. D genes are given only for firm matches. Rows give clone size only sometimes, using once, few, many, or a class for an expanded clone.

CDR3nt: TGTGCCAGCAGCCAAAGTACAGGGACAGGCAGTGTAGCTCAGCCCCAGCATTTT
CDR3aa: CASSQSTGTGSVAQPQHF
v_gene: TRBV3-1/TRBV3-2
d_gene: TRBD1
j_gene: TRBJ1-5
len: 18
abundance: .

CDR3nt: TGTGCCAGCAGCTTGTCGACATCTTGGGCTTTCTTT
CDR3aa: CASSLSTSWAFF
v_gene: TRBV7-2
d_gene: .
j_gene: TRBJ1-1
len: 12
abundance: .

CDR3nt: TGTGCCAGCAGGTGGCCCACAGGGAACACCGGGGAGCTGTTTTTT
CDR3aa: CASRWPTGNTGELFF
v_gene: TRBV6-5
d_gene: .
j_gene: TRBJ2-2
len: 15
abundance: .

CDR3nt: TGTGCCAGCATACCAGGACTAGCGGGAGGGCCGTTAGATACGCAGTATTTT
CDR3aa: CASIPGLAGGPLDTQYF
v_gene: TRBV27
d_gene: TRBD2
j_gene: TRBJ2-3
len: 17
abundance: .

CDR3nt: TGTGCCAGCAGCGGACAGGCCATAATCCCAAATTATCCCCAGCATTTT
CDR3aa: CASSGQAIIPNYPQHF
v_gene: TRBV6-2/TRBV6-3
d_gene: TRBD1
j_gene: TRBJ1-5
len: 16
abundance: .

CDR3nt: TGTGCCAGCAGCCAAGAATTAGGGAGCTCTGAAGCTTTCTTT
CDR3aa: CASSQELGSSEAFF
v_gene: TRBV3-1/TRBV3-2
d_gene: .
j_gene: TRBJ1-1
len: 14
abundance: .

CDR3nt: TGTGCCAGCAGAGGACTAGCGAACACCGGGGAGCTGTTTTTT
CDR3aa: CASRGLANTGELFF
v_gene: TRBV6-4
d_gene: TRBD2
j_gene: TRBJ2-2
len: 14
abundance: .

CDR3nt: TGTGCCAGCAGCTCACCTAGACAGACCACCTACGAGCAGTACTTC
CDR3aa: CASSSPRQTTYEQYF
v_gene: TRBV5-6
d_gene: .
j_gene: TRBJ2-7
len: 15
abundance: once

CDR3nt: TGTGCCAGCAGTTACGGTAGCACAGATACGCAGTATTTT
CDR3aa: CASSYGSTDTQYF
v_gene: TRBV12-3/TRBV12-4
d_gene: .
j_gene: TRBJ2-3
len: 13
abundance: .

CDR3nt: TGTGCCAGCATCCTGACAGGGAACTATGGCTACACCTTC
CDR3aa: CASILTGNYGYTF
v_gene: TRBV2
d_gene: TRBD1
j_gene: TRBJ1-2
len: 13
abundance: .

CDR3nt: TGCAGTGCTAGTTCCGGGGATTGGGCTGGAAACACCATATATTTT
CDR3aa: CSASSGDWAGNTIYF
v_gene: TRBV20-1
d_gene: .
j_gene: TRBJ1-3
len: 15
abundance: .

CDR3nt: TGTGCCAGCAGCTTGCGCGGGGGAGCGGGAAACACCATATATTTT
CDR3aa: CASSLRGGAGNTIYF
v_gene: TRBV5-8
d_gene: .
j_gene: TRBJ1-3
len: 15
abundance: .

CDR3nt: TGCGCCAGCAGCTTGGGCGGGAGTGATGGATACGAGCAGTACTTC
CDR3aa: CASSLGGSDGYEQYF
v_gene: TRBV5-1
d_gene: TRBD2
j_gene: TRBJ2-7
len: 15
abundance: once

CDR3nt: TGTGCCAGCAGTGCAGGGGGCGAACAGCCCCAGCATTTT
CDR3aa: CASSAGGEQPQHF
v_gene: TRBV2
d_gene: TRBD1
j_gene: TRBJ1-5
len: 13
abundance: .

CDR3nt: TGTGCCAGCAGCACGGGACTTAAAATCACCGGGGAGCTGTTTTTT
CDR3aa: CASSTGLKITGELFF
v_gene: TRBV11-2
d_gene: .
j_gene: TRBJ2-2
len: 15
abundance: .

CDR3nt: TGTGCCTGGAACAGGCGAACTAGCACAACCTACGAGCAGTACTTC
CDR3aa: CAWNRRTSTTYEQYF
v_gene: TRBV30
d_gene: .
j_gene: TRBJ2-7
len: 15
abundance: .

CDR3nt: TGTGCCAGCAGCTTCCGACATACCCGGGACATCCTCTTCCCCCTCCACTTT
CDR3aa: CASSFRHTRDILFPLHF
v_gene: TRBV11-2
d_gene: .
j_gene: TRBJ1-6
len: 17
abundance: .

CDR3nt: TGTGCCAGCAGTGAAACCGGACAACAGAGCTCCTACAATGAGCAGTTCTTC
CDR3aa: CASSETGQQSSYNEQFF
v_gene: TRBV2
d_gene: .
j_gene: TRBJ2-1
len: 17
abundance: .

CDR3nt: TGTGCCTGGAGTGTACGGGCGGGAGTAGATGAGCAGTTCTTC
CDR3aa: CAWSVRAGVDEQFF
v_gene: TRBV30
d_gene: TRBD2
j_gene: TRBJ2-1
len: 14
abundance: .

CDR3nt: TGTGCCAGCAGCCAAGAAGGGGGTCTAGCGGGAGTGAATGAGCAGTTCTTC
CDR3aa: CASSQEGGLAGVNEQFF
v_gene: TRBV3-1/TRBV3-2
d_gene: TRBD2
j_gene: TRBJ2-1
len: 17
abundance: .

CDR3nt: TGTGCTAGCAGCTTAGGACAGACCCAGTACTTC
CDR3aa: CASSLGQTQYF
v_gene: TRBV7-7
d_gene: .
j_gene: TRBJ2-5
len: 11
abundance: .

CDR3nt: TGTGCCTGGAGGGTTGCCGGGACAAGTCATAATTCACCCCTCCACTTT
CDR3aa: CAWRVAGTSHNSPLHF
v_gene: TRBV30
d_gene: .
j_gene: TRBJ1-6
len: 16
abundance: .

CDR3nt: TGTGCCTGGAGTGTGGCCGGGACTCACAATGAGCAGTTCTTC
CDR3aa: CAWSVAGTHNEQFF
v_gene: TRBV30
d_gene: .
j_gene: TRBJ2-1
len: 14
abundance: .

CDR3nt: TGTGCCAGCAGCTCCGGACTAGAGACAGATACGCAGTATTTT
CDR3aa: CASSSGLETDTQYF
v_gene: TRBV7-3
d_gene: TRBD2
j_gene: TRBJ2-3
len: 14
abundance: once

CDR3nt: TGTGCCAGCAGTTTTTCGGCAGGGGTATTCTCTGGAAACACCATATATTTT
CDR3aa: CASSFSAGVFSGNTIYF
v_gene: TRBV28
d_gene: .
j_gene: TRBJ1-3
len: 17
abundance: .

CDR3nt: TGTGCCAGCAGACTGTACAGGGCTTCCTACGAGCAGTACTTC
CDR3aa: CASRLYRASYEQYF
v_gene: TRBV28
d_gene: .
j_gene: TRBJ2-7
len: 14
abundance: few

CDR3nt: TGTGCCTGGAGTGGGCTTGGACAGGGAAATTCACCCCTCCACTTT
CDR3aa: CAWSGLGQGNSPLHF
v_gene: TRBV30
d_gene: TRBD1
j_gene: TRBJ1-6
len: 15
abundance: few

CDR3nt: TGTGCCAGCAGCATGACTACAGGGAGCTATGGCTACACCTTC
CDR3aa: CASSMTTGSYGYTF
v_gene: TRBV7-2
d_gene: .
j_gene: TRBJ1-2
len: 14
abundance: .

CDR3nt: TGTGCCAGCAGCTTAACTCCTGGACTAGTCCAGCAGTACTTC
CDR3aa: CASSLTPGLVQQYF
v_gene: TRBV7-3
d_gene: TRBD2
j_gene: TRBJ2-7
len: 14
abundance: .

CDR3nt: TGTGCCAGCAGTCCTCAGAGGGGGGCGAACACTGAAGCTTTCTTT
CDR3aa: CASSPQRGANTEAFF
v_gene: TRBV28
d_gene: .
j_gene: TRBJ1-1
len: 15
abundance: few

CDR3nt: TGTGCCAGCACCTCGTCGGGGATAGGCACCGGGGAGCTGTTTTTT
CDR3aa: CASTSSGIGTGELFF
v_gene: TRBV5-5
d_gene: .
j_gene: TRBJ2-2
len: 15
abundance: .

CDR3nt: TGTGCCAGCAGCACGACTGATATGAACACTGAAGCTTTCTTT
CDR3aa: CASSTTDMNTEAFF
v_gene: TRBV7-9
d_gene: .
j_gene: TRBJ1-1
len: 14
abundance: .

CDR3nt: TGTGCCAGCACCTCGGACGCCTATGGCTACACCTTC
CDR3aa: CASTSDAYGYTF
v_gene: TRBV28
d_gene: .
j_gene: TRBJ1-2
len: 12
abundance: once